What follows are 17 T cell receptor beta chains derived from one specimen sequenced in a study of shared clonotypes between healthy human individuals. Profiled with immunoSEQ multiplex PCR; TCRdb holds only in-frame clones, not every one. The sample lists 450,000 to 600,000 clones; approximately 85% were seen once. Sequencing input: PBMCs. The receptor set was obtained from a woman between 35 and 50 years old in good health. Some clones in this sample may be carry-over from other donors' samples.

About this clone: At the DNA level, this CDR3 is encoded by other sequences in the same sample as well. The chain employs TRBV5-1 and TRBJ2-7, with D uncertain. With 4 bases removed from V and 0 bases from J, the gap between germline ends came to 11 bases. The CDR3 extends over 14 amino acids. Germline CDR1 is SGHRS and CDR2 is YFSETQ. The CDR3 DNA reads as TGCGCCAGCAGCCCTCTGGCAGTCTCCTACGAGCAGTACTTC. It specifies CASSPLAVSYEQYF.

This sequence joins TRBV10-2 and TRBJ1-6, with 8 bases aligning to TRBD1. Trimming removed 0 bases from V and 6 bases from J; junction bases left unmatched: 10. Per germline, CDR1 WSHSY and CDR2 SAAADI. The CDR3 is made up of 18 amino acids. CDR3 residues: CASSESGTGGPFNSPLHF. The DNA for the CDR3 is TGCGCCAGCAGTGAGTCGGGAACAGGGGGTCCCTTTAATTCACCCCTCCACTTT.

This clone appeared a few times. The chain couples TRBV28 to TRBJ2-5; 7 bases agree with TRBD2. The V and J ends lost 7 bases and 5 bases, in that order; junction bases with no gene match: 16. Germline CDR1 and CDR2: MDHEN and SYDVKM. The CDR3 spans 16 residues. CDR3 protein: CASMGGRAGVMETQYF. As DNA, the CDR3 is TGTGCCAGCATGGGCGGACGCGCGGGAGTTATGGAGACCCAGTACTTC.

This clone was counted only a few times. This same CDR3 is encoded by further DNA sequences in the sample. This sequence joins TRBV4-1 and TRBJ2-2; 14 bases line up with TRBD2. CDR1 MGHRA and CDR2 YSYEKL come from the germline V gene. Trimming at V came to 3 bases and at J to 5 bases, leaving 8 bases not matched to a gene. The CDR3 runs 18 residues. Written as DNA, the CDR3 is TGCGCCAGCAGCCAGGGGGGACTAGCGGGAGTGGGTACCGGGGAGCTGTTTTTT. It specifies CASSQGGLAGVGTGELFF.

The chain recombines TRBV30 with TRBJ1-1; D possibly corresponds to TRBD1 (5 bases). The CDR3 has 15 amino acids. Trimming took off 2 bases at V and 5 bases at J, with 18 bases between the two ends. Germline V gives CDR1 GTSNPN, CDR2 SVGIG (reference sequence). In DNA form, the CDR3 reads TGTGCCTGGAGTCGGGGGGGGATGATTTCAACTGAAGCTTTCTTT. This gives the protein CAWSRGGMISTEAFF.

The chain joins TRBV6-1 to TRBJ2-1; D may be TRBD2 (6 bases). This CDR3 has 14 residues. The V end lost 6 bases, the J end lost 5 bases, and 14 bases lay between the germline ends. Germline lookup yields CDR1 MNHNS and CDR2 SASEGT. CDR3 nucleotide sequence: TGTGCCAGCAGGTGGGCGGGCGGGAACAATGAGCAGTTCTTC. Protein sequence: CASRWAGGNNEQFF.

The chain recombines TRBV6-1 with TRBJ1-2; D is unresolved. Germline CDR1 is MNHNS and CDR2 is SASEGT. The CDR3 is 14 amino acids. V was shortened by 5 bases and J by 7 bases, with 17 bases between the two germline ends. The DNA for the CDR3 is TGTGCCAGCAGTCAGGACCGTCCGCGGTCTGGCTACACCTTC. Translation gives CASSQDRPRSGYTF.

Comment on this clone: Other DNA sequences of this sample code for an identical CDR3. The genes are TRBV6-5 and TRBJ2-7; TRBD1 aligns across 7 bases. Germline lookup yields CDR1 MNHEY and CDR2 SVGAGI. The CDR3 contains 13 residues. The junction had 1 base not matched to a gene; V was cut back by 2 bases and J by 3 bases. CDR3 nucleotides: TGTGCCAGCAGTTACGGGGACAGCTACGAGCAGTACTTC. Residues: CASSYGDSYEQYF.

In regard to this clone: The sample holds other DNA sequences that translate to the same CDR3. V usage is TRBV11-2 and J usage is TRBJ2-2; no definite D call. Germline CDR1 and CDR2: SGHAT and FQNNGV. V lost 5 bases, J lost 0 bases, and 7 bases lay in between. The length of the CDR3 is 14 residues. CDR3 DNA sequence: TGTGCCAGCAGCCCGAGGTCGAACACCGGGGAGCTGTTTTTT. Protein: CASSPRSNTGELFF.

This chain connects TRBV28 to TRBJ2-6; possibly TRBD1 for D (6 bases). Looked up from germline, CDR1 is MDHEN and CDR2 is SYDVKM. The CDR3 totals 16 residues. Deletions cut 6 bases from V and 0 bases from J, with 12 bases between. The CDR3: CASRNQGISGANVLTF. The DNA of the CDR3 is TGTGCCAGCAGGAATCAGGGGATCTCTGGGGCCAACGTCCTGACTTTC. Full variable domain (outside the CDR3, taken from reference TRBV28 and TRBJ2-6): DVKVTQSSRYLVKRTGEKVFLECVQDMDHENMFWYRQDPGLGLRLIYFSYDVKMKEKGDIPEGYSVSREKKERFSLILESASTNQTSMYLCASRNQGISGANVLTFGAGSRLTVL.

The V and J genes are TRBV5-4 and TRBJ2-5; TRBD1 might be the D (8 bases). From germline, CDR1 is SGHNT and CDR2 YYREEE (reference sequence). CDR3 length equals 16 residues. V was trimmed by 1 base and J by 4 bases, leaving 17 bases between them. In DNA form, the CDR3 reads TGTGCCAGCAGCTTGCGGAAACAGGGGGAGGGAGAGACCCAGTACTTC. The encoded protein is CASSLRKQGEGETQYF.

J is TRBJ1-5 and V is TRBV6-5, with a weak D call TRBD1 (5 bases). CDR3 size: 15 residues. The germline V gene has CDR1 MNHEY and CDR2 SVGAGI. The V and J ends lost 6 bases and 3 bases respectively, with 15 bases between them. The CDR3 loop is CASSPSPRANQPQHF. The DNA for the CDR3 is TGTGCCAGCAGCCCGTCCCCCAGGGCCAATCAGCCCCAGCATTTT.

V usage is TRBV7-3 and J usage is TRBJ2-1; the match to TRBD2 covers 12 bases. Germline assignment: CDR1 SGHTA and CDR2 FQGTGA. The CDR3 contains 17 residues. Trimming took 4 bases from V and 7 from J; bases not matched to a gene: 11. The CDR3 reads CASSYQSTSGRRNEQFF. DNA for the CDR3: TGTGCCAGCAGCTACCAATCGACTAGCGGGAGAAGGAATGAGCAGTTCTTC.

This chain joins TRBV27 and TRBJ2-5, with unresolved D. The germline V and J ends were trimmed by 7 bases and 0 bases, with 9 bases remaining between them. Per germline, CDR1 MNHEY and CDR2 SMNVEV (reference sequence). The CDR3 consists of 13 residues. As DNA, the CDR3 is TGTGCCAGCAAGAAAAATTACCAAGAGACCCAGTACTTC. It specifies CASKKNYQETQYF.

CDR3 DNA: TGCGCCAGCAGCCAAGTAGGGGGGAGTCGCTCCTACGAGCAGTACTTC. As protein: CASSQVGGSRSYEQYF. The J gene is TRBJ2-7, the V gene TRBV4-3; possibly TRBD1 or TRBD2 for D (6 bases each). V was clipped by 1 base and J by 0 bases, with 13 bases between them. Germline CDR1 is LGHNA and CDR2 is YSLEER. The CDR3 is made up of 16 amino acids.

The chain couples TRBV2 to TRBJ2-5; D perhaps matches TRBD1 (5 bases). The DNA matches TRBJ2-7 better at its end, which makes the J call doubtful. This CDR3 comprises 13 residues. Germline V gene lookup returns CDR1 SNHLY and CDR2 FYNNEI. CDR3 DNA: TGTGCCGGTCGACAGCTAGACCTGTACGAGCAGTACTTC. Its translation is CAGRQLDLYEQYF.

The rearrangement uses TRBV27 and TRBJ2-7; 7 bases match TRBD1. CDR3 length: 14 amino acids. Trimming took 5 bases from V and 5 from J; bases not matched to a gene: 9. Germline loops: CDR1 MNHEY, CDR2 SMNVEV (reference sequence). CDR3 DNA: TGTGCCAGCAGTCAGCTCGACAGGGTCGACGAGCAGTACTTC. This encodes CASSQLDRVDEQYF.